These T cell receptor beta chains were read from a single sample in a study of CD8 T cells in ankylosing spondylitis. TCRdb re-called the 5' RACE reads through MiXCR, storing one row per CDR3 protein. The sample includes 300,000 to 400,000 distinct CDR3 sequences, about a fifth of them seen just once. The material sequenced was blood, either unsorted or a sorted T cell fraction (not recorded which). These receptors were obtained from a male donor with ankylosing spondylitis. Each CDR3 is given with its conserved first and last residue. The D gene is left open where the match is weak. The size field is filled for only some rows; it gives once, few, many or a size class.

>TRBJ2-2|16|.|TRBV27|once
CASSSKRGSYTGELFF
TGTGCCAGCAGTTCGAAAAGAGGGTCGTACACCGGGGAGCTGTTTTTT
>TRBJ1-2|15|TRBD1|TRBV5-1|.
CASSSRQGTNYGYTF
TGCGCCAGCAGCAGCCGACAGGGGACCAACTATGGCTACACCTTC
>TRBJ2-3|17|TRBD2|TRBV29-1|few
CSASGLAGEGGTDTQYF
TGCAGCGCCTCGGGACTAGCGGGAGAGGGGGGCACAGATACGCAGTATTTT
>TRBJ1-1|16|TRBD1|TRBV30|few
CAWSVRGTGGQVEAFF
TGTGCCTGGAGTGTACGAGGGACAGGGGGACAGGTTGAAGCTTTCTTT
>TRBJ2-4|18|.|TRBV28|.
CASSFSSLSRLAKNIQYF
TGTGCCAGCAGTTTCTCATCGCTGTCCAGACTAGCCAAAAACATTCAGTACTTC
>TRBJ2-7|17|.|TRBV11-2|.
CASSLNRWRASSYEQYF
TGTGCCAGCAGCTTGAATCGCTGGCGGGCAAGCTCCTACGAGCAGTACTTC
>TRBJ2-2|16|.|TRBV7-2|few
CASSVTPGARTGELFF
TGTGCCAGCAGCGTCACCCCAGGGGCGCGCACCGGGGAGCTGTTTTTT
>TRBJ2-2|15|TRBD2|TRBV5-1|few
CASSPGGSNTGELFF
TGCGCCAGCAGCCCGGGGGGGTCGAACACCGGGGAGCTGTTTTTT
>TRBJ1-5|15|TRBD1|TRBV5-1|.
CASSPGGQGVQPQHF
TGCGCCAGCAGCCCGGGGGGGCAGGGGGTGCAGCCCCAGCATTTT
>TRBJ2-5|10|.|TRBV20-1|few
CSAPQKTQYF
TGCAGTGCTCCTCAGAAGACCCAGTACTTC
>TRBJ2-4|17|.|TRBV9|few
CASSEGQGDLAKNIQYF
TGTGCCAGCAGCGAAGGGCAAGGGGACCTAGCCAAAAACATTCAGTACTTC
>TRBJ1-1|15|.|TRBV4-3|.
CASSQLHLGNTEAFF
TGCGCCAGCAGCCAACTACACCTGGGAAACACTGAAGCTTTCTTT
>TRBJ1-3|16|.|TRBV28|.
CASTSPHSSSGNTIYF
TGTGCCAGCACAAGCCCACACTCCAGCTCTGGAAACACCATATATTTT
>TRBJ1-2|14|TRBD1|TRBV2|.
CASRPGTGPRGYTF
TGTGCCAGCAGACCCGGGACAGGGCCTCGCGGCTACACCTTC
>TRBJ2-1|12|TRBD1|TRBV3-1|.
CASSRGLNEQFF
TGTGCCAGCAGCAGGGGGCTTAATGAGCAGTTCTTC
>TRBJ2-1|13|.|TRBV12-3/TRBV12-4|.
CASSLWDTNEQFF
TGTGCCAGCAGTTTGTGGGACACCAATGAGCAGTTCTTC
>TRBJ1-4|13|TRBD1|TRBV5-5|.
CASSLWTGEKLFF
TGTGCCAGCAGCTTGTGGACAGGGGAAAAACTGTTTTTT
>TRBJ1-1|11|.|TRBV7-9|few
CASSFDTEAFF
TGTGCCAGCAGCTTTGACACTGAAGCTTTCTTT
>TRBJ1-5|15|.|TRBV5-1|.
CASSLDLGGNQPQHF
TGCGCCAGCAGCTTGGATCTCGGGGGCAATCAGCCCCAGCATTTT
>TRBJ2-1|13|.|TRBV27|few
CASSSRSYNEQFF
TGTGCCAGCAGTTCCCGCTCCTACAATGAGCAGTTCTTC
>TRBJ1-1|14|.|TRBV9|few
CASSSGDGRAEAFF
TGTGCCAGCAGCTCGGGGGACGGAAGGGCTGAAGCTTTCTTT
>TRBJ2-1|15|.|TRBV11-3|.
CASSLSTVSYNEQFF
TGTGCCAGCAGCTTAAGCACAGTCTCCTACAATGAGCAGTTCTTC
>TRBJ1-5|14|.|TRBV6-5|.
CASSYSGASGPQHF
TGTGCCAGCAGTTACTCAGGGGCGTCGGGGCCCCAGCATTTT
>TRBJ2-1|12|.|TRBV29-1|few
CSVERGNNEQFF
TGCAGCGTTGAGCGCGGAAACAATGAGCAGTTCTTC
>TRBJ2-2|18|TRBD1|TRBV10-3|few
CAISESSRRGRETGELFF
TGTGCCATCAGTGAGTCTTCCCGCAGGGGGCGCGAGACCGGGGAGCTGTTTTTT
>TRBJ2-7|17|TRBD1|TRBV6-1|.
CASRDAPGQGASYEQYF
TGTGCCAGCAGAGACGCTCCGGGACAGGGGGCATCCTACGAGCAGTACTTC